Each of the 27 T cell receptor beta chains below was sequenced from the same sample in a study of blood T cell repertoires in COVID-19. Some clones are missing from TCRdb's copy, which holds only in-frame ones; the method was immunoSEQ multiplex PCR. This table has more than 300,000 clones, around 92% appearing once. The sample taken for sequencing was peripheral blood. Source of these receptors: a man aged 18 to 29 who had recovered from COVID-19.

Regarding this clone: The junction shows a germline mismatch at one end, possibly a read error. The chain recombines TRBV7-9 with TRBJ2-3, with 12 positions matching TRBD2. The CDR3 consists of 15 residues. In germline, CDR1 is SEHNR, CDR2 FQNEAQ (reference sequence). CDR3 loop: CASSLAGGPGDTQYF. CDR3 DNA: TGTGCCAGCAGCCTAGCGGGGGGGCCCGGAGATACGCAGTATTTT. Full variable domain (rest looked up from reference TRBV7-9 and TRBJ2-3): DTGVSQNPRHKITKRGQNVTFRCDPISEHNRLYWYRQTLGQGPEFLTYFQNEAQLEKSRLLSDRFSAERPKGSFSTLEIQRTEQGDSAMYLCASSLAGGPGDTQYFGPGTRLTVL.

The chain joins TRBV2 to TRBJ2-7, with 7 bases lining up with TRBD1. Germline values: CDR1 SNHLY, CDR2 FYNNEI. V trimming: 6 bases; J trimming: 0 bases; junction bases outside the gene matches: 5. This CDR3 contains 14 residues. CDR3: CASRWAGGSYEQYF. As DNA, the CDR3 is TGTGCCAGCAGATGGGCAGGGGGCTCCTACGAGCAGTACTTC.

This rearrangement joins TRBV19 to TRBJ1-6, with D perhaps matching TRBD1 (6 bases). Per the germline V gene, CDR1 is LNHDA and CDR2 is SQIVND (reference sequence). Trimming pared 7 bases from V and 7 bases from J, leaving 11 bases between. CDR3 length: 13 amino acids. The CDR3 nucleotides read TGTGCCAGTACTGGGGGCGGGAATTCACCCCTCCACTTT. Amino acids: CASTGGGNSPLHF.

The genes are TRBV6-5 and TRBJ2-2; tentatively, D is TRBD2 (6 bases). The CDR3 length is 15 residues. The germline V gene has CDR1 MNHEY and CDR2 SVGAGI. Trimming removed 0 bases at V and 3 bases at J, with 8 bases between. The CDR3 region has the DNA TGTGCCAGCAGTTACTCAGGAGGGGACACCGGGGAGCTGTTTTTT. Protein sequence: CASSYSGGDTGELFF.

The chain uses TRBV5-1 and TRBJ2-1, with TRBD1 matching over 12 bases. The CDR3 is 17 amino acids. V lost 0 bases and J lost 6; bases outside the gene matches: 7. CDR1 is SGHRS and CDR2 is YFSETQ in the germline V gene. The CDR3 is CASSLAPGTGGLNEQFF. The CDR3 region has the DNA TGCGCCAGCAGCTTGGCCCCCGGGACAGGGGGCCTCAATGAGCAGTTCTTC.

Only one count was recorded for this clone. This chain links TRBV19 with TRBJ2-5; TRBD1 aligns across 10 bases. The CDR3 extends over 15 amino acids. J gave up 5 bases and V 4 bases, and 7 bases lay outside the gene matches. Germline loops: CDR1 LNHDA, CDR2 SQIVND (reference sequence). The CDR3 DNA reads as TGTGCCAGTAGTAGCTGGGACAGGGGACGGGAGACCCAGTACTTC. Protein sequence: CASSSWDRGRETQYF. Full variable domain (rest looked up from reference TRBV19 and TRBJ2-5): DGGITQSPKYLFRKEGQNVTLSCEQNLNHDAMYWYRQDPGQGLRLIYYSQIVNDFQKGDIAEGYSVSREKKESFPLTVTSAQKNPTAFYLCASSSWDRGRETQYFGPGTRLLVL.

V is TRBV7-9 and J is TRBJ2-5; 10 bases agree with TRBD2. J gave up 1 base and V 2 bases, and 4 bases lay outside the gene matches. Germline-derived CDR1 and CDR2 are SEHNR and FQNEAQ (reference sequence). The CDR3 runs to 16 residues. CDR3 amino acids: CASSLSPSGGQETQYF. DNA for the CDR3: TGTGCCAGCAGCTTATCTCCTAGCGGGGGCCAAGAGACCCAGTACTTC.

V gene TRBV7-2 combines with J gene TRBJ1-5; 7 bases line up with TRBD1. CDR1 SGHTA and CDR2 FQGNSA come from the germline V gene. The CDR3 sequence is 17 residues long. With 1 base clipped from V and 1 base from J, the junction kept 7 bases outside the gene matches. The CDR3 DNA sequence: TGTGCCAGCAGCTTAGTATTCGGGACAGCCAGCAATCAGCCCCAGCATTTT. It specifies CASSLVFGTASNQPQHF. Drawing the rest from reference TRBV7-2 and TRBJ1-5, the complete variable domain is GAGVSQSPSNKVTEKGKDVELRCDPISGHTALYWYRQSLGQGLEFLIYFQGNSAPDKSGLPSDRFSAERTGGSVSTLTIQRTQQEDSAVYLCASSLVFGTASNQPQHFGDGTRLSIL.

The chain combines TRBV12-3 or TRBV12-4 with TRBJ1-1; D is possibly TRBD1 (6 bases). The CDR3 loop spans 13 amino acids. V lost 7 bases and J 4 bases, leaving 13 bases between the germline ends. CDR3 in amino acids: CASNKDRGTEAFF. The DNA of the CDR3 is TGTGCCAGCAATAAGGACAGAGGCACTGAAGCTTTCTTT.

This rearrangement joins TRBV19 to TRBJ2-7; 7 positions agree with TRBD1. V shed 4 bases and J 2 bases; nucleotides not matched to a gene: 8. Per the germline V gene, CDR1 is LNHDA and CDR2 is SQIVND (reference sequence). The CDR3 spans 15 residues. CDR3 nucleotide sequence: TGTGCCAGTAGTACCAACACTGGACAGGCCTACGAGCAGTACTTC. Translated, it gives CASSTNTGQAYEQYF.

CDR3 protein: CASSWGGLSEAFF. The CDR3 DNA sequence: TGTGCCAGCAGTTGGGGGGGGCTGAGTGAAGCTTTCTTT. The gene calls are TRBV6-5 and TRBJ1-1, with D possibly being TRBD1 (6 bases). The CDR3 loop spans 13 amino acids. The germline CDR1 and CDR2 sequences are MNHEY and SVGAGI. Between the trimmed V and J ends, which lost 4 bases and 7 bases, there was a span of 13 bases.

DNA of the CDR3: TGTGCCAGCAGCGCGGGATCAGCGTCTGGGGCCAACGTCCTGACTTTC. Translated: CASSAGSASGANVLTF. V usage is TRBV5-6 and J usage is TRBJ2-6; possible D gene TRBD2, 6 bases. The CDR3 is made up of 16 amino acids. Germline CDR1 and CDR2: SGHDT and YYEEEE. V was cut by 4 bases and J by 1 base, with 12 bases left in between.

The genes are TRBV9 and TRBJ2-1; 13 positions agree with TRBD2. J was trimmed by 12 bases and V by 2 bases; bases with no gene match: 14. This CDR3 is built from 17 residues. From germline, CDR1 is SGDLS and CDR2 YYNGEE. CDR3 bases: TGTGCCAGCAGCGTTTTAGAGGGGGGACTAGCGGGGCAGGGGCAGTTCTTC. It is translated as CASSVLEGGLAGQGQFF.

V is TRBV9 and J is TRBJ2-3; possibly TRBD2 for D (5 bases). Germline lookup yields CDR1 SGDLS and CDR2 YYNGEE. The CDR3 is 15 amino acids. Trimming removed 8 bases from V and 4 bases from J, with 20 bases in between. The CDR3 loop reads CASNRGHHGADTQYF. In DNA, the CDR3 is TGTGCCAGTAACAGAGGGCACCATGGGGCAGATACGCAGTATTTT.

The CDR3 DNA is TGTGCCAGCAGCCAGAGGGGGCGGGGAATCACAGATACGCAGTATTTT. This gives the protein CASSQRGRGITDTQYF. This chain joins TRBV11-2 and TRBJ2-3, with TRBD1 as a possible D gene (7 bases). The CDR3 contains 16 residues. V lost 5 bases, J lost 2 bases, and 17 bases lay in between. Germline V gene data show CDR1 as SGHAT and CDR2 as FQNNGV.

This chain links TRBV3-1 (or the pseudogene TRBV3-2) with TRBJ1-2; 8 bases are shared with TRBD1. V lost 0 bases and J lost 7; bases outside the gene matches: 10. The CDR3 contains 16 residues. Germline values: CDR1 LGHDT, CDR2 YNNKEL (reference sequence). In DNA form, the CDR3 reads TGTGCCAGCAGCCAAGAGACCCAGGGGGCGTTAGGTGGCTACACCTTC. As protein: CASSQETQGALGGYTF.

The CDR3 DNA sequence: TGCAGCGTTGATGGGCCAATGGGTGAAAAACTGTTTTTT. Its translation: CSVDGPMGEKLFF. The chain combines TRBV29-1 with TRBJ1-4; D remains ambiguous. The CDR3 spans 13 residues. V dropped 3 bases and J dropped 7 bases, with 12 bases sitting between them. Germline V gene lookup returns CDR1 SQVTM and CDR2 ANQGSEA.

The count of this clone is one. The chain links TRBV14 to TRBJ1-3; 8 bases agree with TRBD1. Germline V gene data show CDR1 as SGHDN and CDR2 as FVKESK. This CDR3 has 16 amino acids. V lost 1 base and J lost 0; bases outside the gene matches: 2. Here the CDR3 reads CASSQGQGTSGNTIYF. The CDR3 nucleotides are TGTGCCAGCAGCCAAGGACAGGGGACCTCTGGAAACACCATATATTTT.

V usage is TRBV7-9 and J usage is TRBJ2-7; 10 bases align to TRBD2. This CDR3 is built from 16 residues. Germline loops: CDR1 SEHNR, CDR2 FQNEAQ (reference sequence). The V gene end was trimmed by 5 bases and the J gene end by 3 bases; junction bases not matched to a gene: 10. The CDR3 loop reads CASSKAASGGRYEQYF. CDR3 DNA: TGTGCCAGCAGCAAAGCGGCTAGCGGGGGCCGCTACGAGCAGTACTTC.

This sequence joins TRBV5-4 and TRBJ1-1; D unclear. The CDR3 consists of 13 residues. Deletions cut 1 base from V and 6 bases from J, with 10 bases between. The germline gives CDR1 SGHNT, CDR2 YYREEE (reference sequence). The CDR3 is CASSLKGRPEAFF. DNA of the CDR3: TGTGCCAGCAGCTTGAAAGGGAGGCCTGAAGCTTTCTTT.

The genes are TRBV4-2 and TRBJ2-6; 7 bases are a match to TRBD1. This CDR3 region has 18 residues. The germline gives CDR1 LGHNA, CDR2 YNFKEQ. V shed 8 bases, J shed 0 bases, and the junction held 13 bases outside the gene matches. DNA for the CDR3: TGTGCCAGCGCCACCTCCGGACAGGAGAGCTCTGGGGCCAACGTCCTGACTTTC. It yields the protein CASATSGQESSGANVLTF.

This clone was recorded once. CDR3 loop: CASSSTDRVRTEAFF. Here the CDR3 DNA reads TGTGCCAGCAGCTCCACGGACAGGGTGCGCACTGAAGCTTTCTTT. The chain combines TRBV7-2 with TRBJ1-1, with TRBD1 matching over 8 bases. The CDR3 is 15 residues long. Germline loops: CDR1 SGHTA, CDR2 FQGNSA. Trimming took 4 bases from V and 4 from J; bases not matched to a gene: 8.

The chain combines TRBV10-2 with TRBJ2-7, with TRBD2 as a possible D gene (5 bases). With 3 bases removed from V and 4 bases from J, the gap between germline ends came to 22 bases. The germline gives CDR1 WSHSY, CDR2 SAAADI. The CDR3 totals 17 residues. Written as DNA, the CDR3 is TGCGCCAGCAGTGACTTGGATTCGAGACCTGGACTTTACGAGCAGTACTTC. Translated, it gives CASSDLDSRPGLYEQYF.

The chain has TRBV6-2 or TRBV6-3 and TRBJ1-2, with 7 bases that match TRBD1. The V segment lost 4 bases and the J segment 6 bases; nucleotides outside the gene matches: 14. The length of the CDR3 is 16 residues. The V gene's germline CDR1 is MNHEY and CDR2 SVGEGT. The CDR3 is CASSFLRGLHDNGYTF. In DNA form, the CDR3 reads TGTGCCAGCAGTTTCTTGAGGGGGCTACACGACAATGGCTACACCTTC.

The chain is built from TRBV6-5 and TRBJ1-4, with a tentative D call TRBD1 (6 bases). V lost 8 bases and J 4 bases, leaving 17 bases between the germline ends. Germline-derived CDR1 and CDR2 are MNHEY and SVGAGI. CDR3 length: 15 residues. The CDR3 coding sequence is TGTGCCAGCGGGGCCAGGGGAATTGGTAATGAAAAACTGTTTTTT. Translation gives CASGARGIGNEKLFF.

The chain carries TRBV5-4 and TRBJ2-7; D is possibly TRBD1 (6 bases). V was trimmed by 4 bases and J by 1 base, leaving 15 bases between them. The CDR3 loop spans 15 amino acids. Per the germline V gene, CDR1 is SGHNT and CDR2 is YYREEE (reference sequence). Here the CDR3 reads CASSKTGTSSYEQYF. CDR3 nucleotide sequence: TGTGCCAGCAGCAAAACCGGGACATCTTCCTACGAGCAGTACTTC.

V and J are TRBV4-1 and TRBJ1-2; D call uncertain. There are 15 residues in the CDR3. Looked up from germline, CDR1 is MGHRA and CDR2 is YSYEKL. Trimming stripped 4 bases from V and 4 bases from J, with 16 bases between. CDR3 region: CASSPGRRETYGYTF. For the CDR3, the DNA is TGCGCCAGCAGCCCCGGGCGGAGGGAGACCTATGGCTACACCTTC.